The 18 T cell receptor beta chains below come from one sample, sequenced in a study of T cell clonality in common variable immunodeficiency. Using immunoSEQ multiplex PCR, the repertoire was profiled, and TCRdb retains in-frame clones only, with some absent. The specimen has roughly 60,000 clones, none found just once. Sequencing used peripheral blood mononuclear cells. These receptor sequences come from a person between 18 and 70 years old in good health.

This clone was counted many times. The CDR3 end is not reached by the read, which stops 3 residues before it; the germline J gene fills it in. The V call is TRBV11-2, the J call TRBJ2-3; 8 positions match TRBD2. The CDR3 runs 15 residues. The germline V gene has CDR1 SGHAT and CDR2 FQNNGV. After removal of 8 bases from V and 6 bases from J, the junction contained 13 bases not matched to a gene. The CDR3 loop is CASGFSGIPTDTQYF. The CDR3 bases that were read are TGTGCCAGCGGTTTTAGCGGGATCCCCACGGATACG.

Ten or more counts support this clone. The read terminates 3 residues ahead of where the CDR3 ends, so the germline J gene completes it. The rearrangement uses TRBV19 and TRBJ2-2; 10 nucleotides line up with TRBD2. The trim removed 7 bases at V and 0 bases at J, leaving 2 bases unmatched. The CDR3 is 15 amino acids. Germline assignment: CDR1 LNHDA and CDR2 SQIVND (reference sequence). The CDR3 sequence: CASNGLAANTGELFF. The part of the CDR3 DNA that was read is TGTGCCAGTAATGGACTAGCGGCGAACACCGGGGAG.

This clone was counted ten times or more. The CDR3 goes on 3 residues after the read ends, and that part is filled in from the germline J gene. The chain links TRBV20-1 to TRBJ1-2; 9 positions match TRBD1. Germline assignment: CDR1 DFQATT and CDR2 SNEGSKA (reference sequence). V lost 1 base and J lost 5; bases outside the gene matches: 2. The CDR3 totals 13 residues. The sequenced CDR3 bases are TGCAGTGCTAGAGGCGGACAGGGGTATGGC. Its protein is CSARGGQGYG. The full CDR3 protein is CSARGGQGYGYTF.

Only a few counts were recorded for this clone. The read terminates 3 residues ahead of where the CDR3 ends, so the germline J gene completes it. The chain joins TRBV5-4 to TRBJ2-1; 11 nucleotides match TRBD1. The CDR3 loop spans 15 amino acids. The V gene end was trimmed by 4 bases and the J gene end by 2 bases; junction bases not matched to a gene: 2. Germline V gene sequence: CDR1 SGHNT, CDR2 YYREEE (reference sequence). CDR3 in amino acids: CASSQGQGAYNEQFF. The DNA read from the CDR3 is TGTGCCAGCAGCCAGGGACAGGGGGCCTACAATGAG.

Ten or more counts support this clone. The CDR3 here is CASSWDRDNYGYTF. Partial CDR3 DNA: TGTGCCAGCAGTTGGGACAGGGACAACTATGGC. The chain is built from TRBV2 and TRBJ1-2; 9 positions match TRBD1. The sequenced fragment ends 3 residues before the CDR3 boundary, so the rest is inferred from the germline J gene. The CDR3 has 14 amino acids. The ends lost 5 bases at V and 2 bases at J; junction bases unmatched: 3. CDR1 SNHLY and CDR2 FYNNEI come from the germline V gene.

This clone was observed at least ten times. The part of the CDR3 DNA that was read is TGTGCCAGCAGCATTGGACATGGCCAAGAGACC. Translated: CASSIGHGQET. In full, the CDR3 is CASSIGHGQETQYF. This chain links TRBV9 with TRBJ2-5; perhaps TRBD1 as D (5 bases). Sequencing ends 3 residues short of the CDR3 end; the germline J gene provides the rest. Trimming shortened V by 4 bases and J by 1 base, and 11 bases separated the two germline ends. This CDR3 comprises 14 residues. Germline V gene sequence: CDR1 SGDLS, CDR2 YYNGEE.

This clone was found many times. Read data end 3 residues before the CDR3 end; the end is taken from the germline J gene. V and J are TRBV4-1 and TRBJ1-3, with D perhaps TRBD1 (5 bases). Trimming removed 6 bases from V and 0 bases from J, with 12 bases in between. The CDR3 runs to 15 residues. Germline V CDR1 and CDR2: MGHRA, YSYEKL. The CDR3 here is CASRRGDLSGNTIYF. The sequenced CDR3 bases are TGCGCCAGCAGACGCGGGGACCTCTCTGGAAACACC.

This clone was seen ten or more times. The sequence runs out 3 residues before the end of the CDR3; the remainder is reconstructed from the germline J gene. This chain joins TRBV28 and TRBJ2-7; tentatively, D is TRBD2 (6 bases). V was trimmed by 3 bases and J by 3 bases, leaving 15 bases between them. Looked up from germline, CDR1 is MDHEN and CDR2 is SYDVKM. The CDR3 extends over 15 amino acids. The covered CDR3 bases are TGTGCCAGCAGTTTCCCCTCTAGCGTATACTACGAG. This encodes CASSFPSSVYYE. The whole CDR3 region reads CASSFPSSVYYEQYF.

This clone was recorded many times. The CDR3 is cut off 3 residues early in the read; its end comes from the germline J gene. The chain has TRBV2 and TRBJ1-5, with TRBD1 identical over 8 bases. Germline trimming cut 7 bases from V and 5 bases from J; bases unmatched to any gene: 4. Germline V gene data show CDR1 as SNHLY and CDR2 as FYNNEI. There are 13 residues in the CDR3. The CDR3 here is CASNRGNDQPQHF. Partial CDR3 DNA: TGTGCCAGCAACAGGGGGAATGATCAGCCC.

In this sample, this clone turned up many times. The read gets to within 3 residues of the CDR3 end, and the germline J gene fills in the rest. The chain carries TRBV18 and TRBJ2-3, with D tentatively TRBD2 (5 bases). V lost 0 bases to trimming and J lost 3 bases, with 13 bases between them. Germline V CDR1 and CDR2: KGHSH, LQKENI. This CDR3 spans 16 amino acids. CDR3 loop: CASSPPGAVRTDTQYF. The CDR3 bases that were read are TGTGCCAGCTCACCACCAGGAGCGGTTCGAACAGATACG. Looking up the rest from reference TRBV18 and TRBJ2-3 gives the full variable domain: NAGVMQNPRHLVRRRGQEARLRCSPMKGHSHVYWYRQLPEEGLKFMVYLQKENIIDESGMPKERFSAEFPKEGPSILRIQQVVRGDSAAYFCASSPPGAVRTDTQYFGPGTRLTVL.

This clone was detected ten times or more. The DNA ends 3 residues before the CDR3 does, and the rest of the CDR3 is filled in from the germline J gene. This chain connects TRBV10-1 to TRBJ2-7, with 9 bases aligning to TRBD2. There are 14 residues in the CDR3. The V gene end was trimmed by 2 bases and the J gene end by 5 bases; junction bases not matched to a gene: 4. Germline V gives CDR1 WNHNN, CDR2 SYGVQD (reference sequence). CDR3 in amino acids: CASSESGRPHEQYF. The covered CDR3 bases are TGCGCCAGCAGTGAGAGCGGGAGGCCCCACGAG.

This clone was observed a few times. The sequenced CDR3 bases are TGCGCCAGCAGCCCGGGGGTAGCGGGAGTCACAGATACG. Its translation is CASSPGVAGVTDT. The entire CDR3 protein is CASSPGVAGVTDTQYF. V gene TRBV5-1 combines with J gene TRBJ2-3, with 9 bases that match TRBD2. The CDR3 is cut off 3 residues early in the read; its end comes from the germline J gene. Germline V gene lookup returns CDR1 SGHRS and CDR2 YFSETQ. The V and J ends lost 4 bases and 2 bases, in that order; junction bases with no gene match: 8. The CDR3 runs to 16 residues.

This clone has a count of ten or more. With the read ending 3 residues before the CDR3 end, the germline J gene is used to fill in that end. The chain recombines TRBV28 with TRBJ2-7; TRBD2 is a possible D gene (5 bases). This CDR3 is 15 amino acids long. Trimming shortened V by 5 bases and J by 1 base, and 15 bases separated the two germline ends. Looked up from germline, CDR1 is MDHEN and CDR2 is SYDVKM. CDR3 bases read: TGTGCCAGCAGTCCTCCAGCGGAACTGTCCTACGAG. Translated, it gives CASSPPAELSYE. The full CDR3 reads CASSPPAELSYEQYF.

This clone was recorded a few times. Read data end 3 residues before the CDR3 end; the end is taken from the germline J gene. The V call is TRBV10-2, the J call TRBJ2-7; 9 bases line up with TRBD1. CDR1 is WSHSY, CDR2 SAAADI, per germline. V gave up 4 bases and J gave up 3 bases; unmatched junction bases: 4. The CDR3 runs to 14 residues. CDR3 bases read: TGCGCCAGCAGTGGGATGACAGGGGGCTACGAG. Amino acids: CASSGMTGGYE. The full CDR3 is CASSGMTGGYEQYF.

Ten or more counts support this clone. Read sequence stops 3 residues before the CDR3 end, and the germline J gene provides the missing end. This rearrangement joins TRBV20-1 to TRBJ1-1; D ambiguous. The CDR3 is 11 amino acids. From germline, CDR1 is DFQATT and CDR2 SNEGSKA (reference sequence). V was clipped by 6 bases and J by 0 bases, with 5 bases between them. The CDR3 protein is CSAQMNTEAFF. The CDR3 DNA, read in part, is TGCAGTGCCCAAATGAACACTGAA.

There are many counts of this clone. The read ends 3 residues before the CDR3 terminus; that terminus is restored from the germline J gene. The chain combines TRBV30 with TRBJ2-3; D gene uncertain. Germline-derived CDR1 and CDR2 are GTSNPN and SVGIG (reference sequence). V dropped 7 bases and J dropped 3 bases, with 14 bases sitting between them. The CDR3 length is 13 residues. The sequenced part of the CDR3 DNA is TGTGCCTTTGCCGTCTTAGTTACAGATACG. This sequence encodes CAFAVLVTDT. The full CDR3 reads CAFAVLVTDTQYF.

A note on this clone: The DNA ends 3 residues before the CDR3 does, and the rest of the CDR3 is filled in from the germline J gene. The gene calls are TRBV10-2 and TRBJ2-7, with 7 nucleotides matching TRBD2. Germline CDR1 is WSHSY and CDR2 is SAAADI. After removal of 2 bases from V and 2 bases from J, the junction contained 6 bases not matched to a gene. The CDR3 consists of 15 residues. The CDR3 reads CASSEPREPPYEQYF. The covered CDR3 bases are TGCGCCAGCAGTGAGCCGCGGGAGCCCCCCTACGAG.

In its sample, this clone was seen many times. The read halts 3 residues ahead of the CDR3 end, with the missing end drawn from the germline J gene. The genes are TRBV20-1 and TRBJ1-6; D might be TRBD1 (5 bases). The germline CDR1 and CDR2 sequences are DFQATT and SNEGSKA (reference sequence). The V and J ends lost 0 bases and 8 bases respectively, with 23 bases between them. The CDR3 extends over 18 amino acids. The sequenced CDR3 bases are TGCAGTGCTAGAGATAGTGGCCGGGGGAGGGCTTTGGATTCACCC. This codes for CSARDSGRGRALDSP. The entire CDR3 reads CSARDSGRGRALDSPLHF.